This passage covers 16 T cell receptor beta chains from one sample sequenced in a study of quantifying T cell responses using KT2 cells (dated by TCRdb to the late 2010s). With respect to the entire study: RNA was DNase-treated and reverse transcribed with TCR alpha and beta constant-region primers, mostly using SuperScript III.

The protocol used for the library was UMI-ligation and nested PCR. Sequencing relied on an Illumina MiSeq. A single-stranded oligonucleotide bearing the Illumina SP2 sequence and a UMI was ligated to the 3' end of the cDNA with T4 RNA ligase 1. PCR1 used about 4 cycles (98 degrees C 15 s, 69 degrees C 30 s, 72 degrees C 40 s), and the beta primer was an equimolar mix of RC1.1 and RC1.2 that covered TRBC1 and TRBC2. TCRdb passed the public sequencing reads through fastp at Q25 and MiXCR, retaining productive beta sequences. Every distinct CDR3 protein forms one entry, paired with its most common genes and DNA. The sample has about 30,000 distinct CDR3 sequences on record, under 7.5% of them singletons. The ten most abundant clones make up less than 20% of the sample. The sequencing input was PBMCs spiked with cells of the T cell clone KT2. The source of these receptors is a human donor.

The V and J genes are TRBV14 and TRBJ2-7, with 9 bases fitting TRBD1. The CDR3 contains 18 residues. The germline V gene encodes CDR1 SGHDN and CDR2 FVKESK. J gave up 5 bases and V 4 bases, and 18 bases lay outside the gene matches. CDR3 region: CASSRRIQTGTGSNEQYF. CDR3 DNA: TGTGCCAGCAGCCGCCGTATTCAAACCGGGACAGGGAGCAACGAGCAGTACTTC.

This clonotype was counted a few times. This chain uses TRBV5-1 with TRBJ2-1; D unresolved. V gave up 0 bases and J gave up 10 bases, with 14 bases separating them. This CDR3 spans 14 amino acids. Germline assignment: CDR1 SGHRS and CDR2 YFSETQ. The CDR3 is CASSLDDVVAEQFF. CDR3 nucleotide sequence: TGCGCCAGCAGCTTGGACGATGTGGTAGCAGAGCAGTTCTTC. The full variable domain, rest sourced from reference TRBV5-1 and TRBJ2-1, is KAGVTQTPRYLIKTRGQQVTLSCSPISGHRSVSWYQQTPGQGLQFLFEYFSETQRNKGNFPGRFSGRQFSNSRSEMNVSTLELGDSALYLCASSLDDVVAEQFFGPGTRLTVL.

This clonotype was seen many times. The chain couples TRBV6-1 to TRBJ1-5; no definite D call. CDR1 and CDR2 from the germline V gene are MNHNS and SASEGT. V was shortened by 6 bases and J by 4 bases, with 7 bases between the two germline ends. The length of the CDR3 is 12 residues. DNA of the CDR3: TGTGCCAGCAGCCGGTTGAATCAGCCCCAGCATTTT. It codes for CASSRLNQPQHF.

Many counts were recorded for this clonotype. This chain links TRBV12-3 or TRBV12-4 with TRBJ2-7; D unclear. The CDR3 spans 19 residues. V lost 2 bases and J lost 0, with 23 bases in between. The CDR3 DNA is TGTGCCAGCAGTTTATATTCGAGACAAGGGCACGTAAGCTCCTACGAGCAGTACTTC. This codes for CASSLYSRQGHVSSYEQYF.

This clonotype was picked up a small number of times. CDR3 amino acids: CASSLQAMNTEAFF. CDR3 sequence (DNA): TGTGCCAGCAGTTTACAGGCCATGAACACTGAAGCTTTCTTT. The V call is TRBV6-1, the J call TRBJ1-1; D perhaps matches TRBD1 (5 bases). Germline lookup yields CDR1 MNHNS and CDR2 SASEGT. Trimming took 5 bases from V and 0 from J, leaving 10 bases between them. The CDR3 contains 14 residues.

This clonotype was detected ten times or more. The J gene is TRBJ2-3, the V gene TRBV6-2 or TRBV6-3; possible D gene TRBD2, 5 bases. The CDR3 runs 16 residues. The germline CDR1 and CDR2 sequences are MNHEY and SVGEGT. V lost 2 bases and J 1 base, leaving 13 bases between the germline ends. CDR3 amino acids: CASSYLAIGGTDTQYF. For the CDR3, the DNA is TGTGCCAGCAGTTACCTGGCCATCGGGGGCACAGATACGCAGTATTTT.

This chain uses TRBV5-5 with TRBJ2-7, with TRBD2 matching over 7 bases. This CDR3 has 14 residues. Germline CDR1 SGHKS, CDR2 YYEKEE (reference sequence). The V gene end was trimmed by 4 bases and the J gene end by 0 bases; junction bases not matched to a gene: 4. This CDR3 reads CASSPGGSSYEQYF. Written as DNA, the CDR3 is TGTGCCAGCAGCCCGGGCGGGAGCTCCTACGAGCAGTACTTC.

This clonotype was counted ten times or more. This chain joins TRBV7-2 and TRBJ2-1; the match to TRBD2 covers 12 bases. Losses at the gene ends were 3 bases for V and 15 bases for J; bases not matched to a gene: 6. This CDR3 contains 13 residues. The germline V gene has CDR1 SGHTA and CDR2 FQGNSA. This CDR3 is CASSLTSGGHGFF. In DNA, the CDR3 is TGTGCCAGCAGCTTGACTAGCGGGGGCCACGGGTTCTTC.

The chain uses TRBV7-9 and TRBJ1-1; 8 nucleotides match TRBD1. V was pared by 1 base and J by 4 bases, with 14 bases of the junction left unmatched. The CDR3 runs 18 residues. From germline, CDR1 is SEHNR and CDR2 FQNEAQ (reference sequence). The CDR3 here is CASSLEGRGLVRGTEAFF. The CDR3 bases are TGTGCCAGCAGCTTAGAGGGCAGGGGGCTAGTCAGAGGCACTGAAGCTTTCTTT.

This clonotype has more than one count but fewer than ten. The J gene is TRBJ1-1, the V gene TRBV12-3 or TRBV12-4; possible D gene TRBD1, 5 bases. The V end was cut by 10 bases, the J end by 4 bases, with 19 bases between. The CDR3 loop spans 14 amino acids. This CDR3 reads CATAPQGGFTEAFF. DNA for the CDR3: TGTGCCACGGCCCCGCAGGGAGGTTTCACTGAAGCTTTCTTT.

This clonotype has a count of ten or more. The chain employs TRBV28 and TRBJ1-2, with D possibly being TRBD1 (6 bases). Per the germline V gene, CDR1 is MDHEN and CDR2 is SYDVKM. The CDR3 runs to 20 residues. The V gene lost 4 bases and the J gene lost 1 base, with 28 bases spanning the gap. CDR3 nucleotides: TGTGCCAGCAGTTCCGTTCGAAGACAGGTTCTTAAGCTAGATAACTATGGCTACACCTTC. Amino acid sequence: CASSSVRRQVLKLDNYGYTF.

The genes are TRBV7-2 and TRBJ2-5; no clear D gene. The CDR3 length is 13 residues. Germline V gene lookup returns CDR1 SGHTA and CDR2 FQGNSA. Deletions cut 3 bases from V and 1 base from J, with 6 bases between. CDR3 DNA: TGTGCCAGCAGCTTCGACTCCCAAGAGACCCAGTACTTC. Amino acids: CASSFDSQETQYF.

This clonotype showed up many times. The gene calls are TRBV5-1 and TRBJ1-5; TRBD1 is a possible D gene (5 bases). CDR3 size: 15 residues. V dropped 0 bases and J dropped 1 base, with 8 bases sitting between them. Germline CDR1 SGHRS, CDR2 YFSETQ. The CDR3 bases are TGCGCCAGCAGCTTGGACGGGGGGAGCAATCAGCCCCAGCATTTT. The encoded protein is CASSLDGGSNQPQHF. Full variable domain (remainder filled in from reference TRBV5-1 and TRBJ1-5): KAGVTQTPRYLIKTRGQQVTLSCSPISGHRSVSWYQQTPGQGLQFLFEYFSETQRNKGNFPGRFSGRQFSNSRSEMNVSTLELGDSALYLCASSLDGGSNQPQHFGDGTRLSIL.

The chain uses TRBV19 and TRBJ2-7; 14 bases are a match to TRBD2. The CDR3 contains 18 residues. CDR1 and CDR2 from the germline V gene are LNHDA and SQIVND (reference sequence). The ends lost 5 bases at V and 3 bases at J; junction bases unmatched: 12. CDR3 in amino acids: CASSPGLAGAKGYYEQYF. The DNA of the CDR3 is TGTGCCAGTAGTCCGGGACTAGCGGGAGCAAAGGGATACTACGAGCAGTACTTC.

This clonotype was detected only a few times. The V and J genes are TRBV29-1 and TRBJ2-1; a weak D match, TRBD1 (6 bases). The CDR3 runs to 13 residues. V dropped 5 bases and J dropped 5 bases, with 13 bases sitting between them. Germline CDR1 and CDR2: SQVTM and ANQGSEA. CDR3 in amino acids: CSVSPGQHNEQFF. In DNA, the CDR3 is TGCAGCGTTTCTCCGGGACAACACAATGAGCAGTTCTTC.

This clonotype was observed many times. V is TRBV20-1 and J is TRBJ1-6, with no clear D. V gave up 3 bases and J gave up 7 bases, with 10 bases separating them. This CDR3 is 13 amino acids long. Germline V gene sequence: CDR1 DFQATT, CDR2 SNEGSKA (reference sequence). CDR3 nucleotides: TGCAGTGCTAGCAGTGCGGGGAATTCACCCCTCCACTTT. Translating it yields CSASSAGNSPLHF.